This TCR beta chain derives from a study of blood T cell repertoires in COVID-19. Which cohort a participant joined came from the clinical history participants gave. Assay used: immunoSEQ multiplex PCR; TCRdb lists only in-frame clones, some missing. The table records around 300,000 clones, 85% of them present only once. The sequenced sample was PBMCs or T cells enriched from blood (not recorded which). The sequence derives from a woman in her forties or fifties who had recovered from COVID-19.

Here the CDR3 reads CASSLMGGRVDSEQYF. DNA of the CDR3: TGTGCCAGCAGCCTGATGGGGGGGCGCGTTGACTCCGAGCAGTACTTC. This chain links TRBV5-4 with TRBJ2-7; D might be TRBD2 (7 bases). Trimming cost V 4 bases and J 6 bases, with 23 bases left between them. CDR1 is SGHNT and CDR2 is YYREEE in the germline V gene (reference sequence). The CDR3 extends over 16 amino acids.